This T cell receptor beta chain appears in the sequencing data of a study of blood T cells in healthy people across ages. Study-level findings and limits: Among T cells, TCR beta diversity per million cells dropped roughly linearly as age rose. Estimated diversity, derived from one million T cells, was regarded as an underestimate.

A sample-barcoded 5' primer and a J-beta primer mix were used in a second PCR of roughly 7 to 12 cycles. The template-switch adaptor, which had 12 random nucleotides, put a tag on each cDNA molecule. TCRdb fed the 5' RACE reads into MiXCR, producing one record per CDR3 protein. The sample consists of approximately 1,000,000 distinct CDR3 sequences, more than 30% of them appearing once. CDR3 length: 15 amino acids. Germline V CDR1 and CDR2: MGHRA, YSYEKL. Per sample, at least 6 micrograms of total RNA were extracted. Points on this clonotype: No antigen is known for it. Germline and junction disagree at one end, which may indicate a read error.

Material for sequencing was blood. This receptor was identified in a man aged 18 to 29 in good health. The chain employs TRBV4-1 and TRBJ1-4; TRBD1 matches at 10 bases. CDR3 amino acids: CASSSPGTGVEKLFF. CDR3 DNA sequence: TGCGCAAGCAGCTCCCCTGGGACAGGGGTCGAAAAACTGTTTTTT.